These 13 T cell receptor beta chains came from one sample sequenced in a study of blood T cell repertoires in COVID-19. The method was immunoSEQ multiplex PCR; TCRdb's version includes in-frame clones alone and lacks a portion of them. This table has roughly 260,000 clones, around 90% appearing once. The sequenced sample was peripheral blood. The source is a woman aged 40 to 50 with acute or convalescent COVID-19.

CDR3 region: CASSFRNEQFF. Here the CDR3 DNA reads TGTGCCAGCAGTTTCCGCAATGAGCAGTTCTTC. J is TRBJ2-1 and V is TRBV27; D not certain. The CDR3 is 11 amino acids. V lost 3 bases to trimming and J lost 6 bases, with 3 bases between them. CDR1 is MNHEY and CDR2 is SMNVEV in the germline V gene (reference sequence).

V gene TRBV12-3 or TRBV12-4 combines with J gene TRBJ1-1, with unresolved D. This CDR3 spans 11 amino acids. The V end was cut by 3 bases, the J end by 6 bases, with 5 bases between. CDR3 sequence: CASSLSAEAFF. Written as DNA, the CDR3 is TGTGCCAGCAGTTTGTCAGCTGAAGCTTTCTTT.

The rearrangement links TRBV5-8 to TRBJ1-1, with 8 bases lining up with TRBD1. Trimming removed 4 bases from V and 0 bases from J; junction bases left unmatched: 14. The CDR3 totals 18 residues. Per germline, CDR1 SGHTS and CDR2 YDEGEE. CDR3 in DNA: TGTGCCAGCAGCAAGGACAGGGCCACTACCCTATTGAACACTGAAGCTTTCTTT. As protein: CASSKDRATTLLNTEAFF. The variable domain in full, completed from reference TRBV5-8 and TRBJ1-1, reads EAGVTQSPTHLIKTRGQQATLRCSPISGHTSVYWYQQALGLGLQFLLWYDEGEERNRGNFPPRFSGRQFPNYSSELNVNALELEDSALYLCASSKDRATTLLNTEAFFGQGTRLTVV.

The rearrangement uses TRBV6-2 or TRBV6-3 and TRBJ1-1, with D perhaps matching TRBD1 (5 bases). CDR1 MNHEY and CDR2 SVGEGT come from the germline V gene. This CDR3 has 15 amino acids. Deletions cut 2 bases from V and 3 bases from J, with 13 bases between. The CDR3, as DNA: TGTGCCAGCAGTTACAGCCGGGGACTGGACACTGAAGCTTTCTTT. Translation gives CASSYSRGLDTEAFF.

This clone was seen a handful of times. Other nucleotide sequences from this sample produce the same CDR3. The gene calls are TRBV30 and TRBJ1-6; maybe TRBD1 (6 bases). The CDR3 consists of 13 residues. The germline gives CDR1 GTSNPN, CDR2 SVGIG (reference sequence). The V end was cut by 0 bases, the J end by 7 bases, with 7 bases between. The CDR3 region has the DNA TGTGCCTGGAGTGTAAGGGGGAATTCACCCCTCCACTTT. This encodes CAWSVRGNSPLHF.

This sequence joins TRBV9 and TRBJ2-2, with 11 positions matching TRBD1. Germline loops: CDR1 SGDLS, CDR2 YYNGEE. Losses at the gene ends were 0 bases for V and 7 bases for J; bases not matched to a gene: 2. This CDR3 contains 15 residues. As DNA, the CDR3 is TGTGCCAGCAGCGTAGGGACAGGGGGCGGCGGGGAGCTGTTTTTT. Encoded protein: CASSVGTGGGGELFF.

The chain joins TRBV27 to TRBJ2-3, with 10 bases identical to TRBD2. Germline assignment: CDR1 MNHEY and CDR2 SMNVEV (reference sequence). The CDR3 is 16 residues long. The V gene end was trimmed by 6 bases and the J gene end by 3 bases; junction bases not matched to a gene: 9. The CDR3 protein is CASRTLAGVITDTQYF. Written as DNA, the CDR3 is TGTGCCAGCAGGACGCTAGCGGGGGTTATAACAGATACGCAGTATTTT.

This clone was found a few times. The rearrangement links TRBV7-9 to TRBJ2-7, with D hard to call. Germline assignment: CDR1 SEHNR and CDR2 FQNEAQ (reference sequence). V was shortened by 11 bases and J by 5 bases, with 4 bases between the two germline ends. The CDR3 loop spans 8 amino acids. DNA for the CDR3: TGTGCCTACAACGAGCAGTACGTC. It is translated as CAYNEQYV.

The chain links TRBV7-8 to TRBJ2-2, with D perhaps matching TRBD1 (5 bases). Trimming shortened V by 0 bases and J by 3 bases, and 8 bases separated the two germline ends. Per germline, CDR1 SGHVS and CDR2 FQNEAQ. The CDR3 has 15 amino acids. DNA for the CDR3: TGTGCCAGCAGCTTAGCAGGGGCACACACCGGGGAGCTGTTTTTT. This translates into CASSLAGAHTGELFF.

The count of this clone is one. The chain links TRBV15 to TRBJ1-4; TRBD1 agrees at 9 bases. The CDR3 runs to 14 residues. Trimming removed 8 bases from V and 5 bases from J; junction bases left unmatched: 6. Germline CDR1 LNHNV, CDR2 YYDKDF (reference sequence). Here the CDR3 DNA reads TGTGCCACCGGCGGGACAGGGATGAATGAAAAACTGTTTTTT. Protein: CATGGTGMNEKLFF. Looking up the rest from reference TRBV15 and TRBJ1-4 gives the full variable domain: DAMVIQNPRYQVTQFGKPVTLSCSQTLNHNVMYWYQQKSSQAPKLLFHYYDKDFNNEADTPDNFQSRRPNTSFCFLDIRSPGLGDTAMYLCATGGTGMNEKLFFGSGTQLSVL.

The V gene is TRBV24-1, the J gene TRBJ1-2, with TRBD1 identical over 8 bases. CDR1 KGHDR and CDR2 SFDVKD come from the germline V gene. This CDR3 region has 14 residues. The J segment lost 8 bases and the V segment lost 4 bases, leaving 8 bases of the junction unmatched. CDR3 sequence reads: CATSDRTGLRGYTF. CDR3 DNA: TGTGCCACCAGTGACAGGACAGGGTTGAGAGGCTACACCTTC.

This chain connects TRBV30 to TRBJ1-2; TRBD1 matches 10 bases. V was pared by 5 bases and J by 7 bases, with 13 bases of the junction left unmatched. The CDR3 is 15 residues long. Germline V gives CDR1 GTSNPN, CDR2 SVGIG (reference sequence). The CDR3 nucleotides are TGTGCCTGGGCCCGGTTGGGACAGGGGACCCGTGGCTACACCTTC. This translates into CAWARLGQGTRGYTF.

This clone came up once. This chain links TRBV2 with TRBJ1-1; D call uncertain. This CDR3 spans 13 amino acids. Per germline, CDR1 SNHLY and CDR2 FYNNEI. The V gene lost 8 bases and the J gene lost 4 bases, with 14 bases spanning the gap. The CDR3 reads CASVPRRGTEAFF. CDR3 nucleotide sequence: TGTGCCAGCGTGCCTAGACGGGGCACTGAAGCTTTCTTT.